A single sample is the source of the 15 T cell receptor beta chains below, sequenced in a study of T cell changes during pregnancy in multiple sclerosis. Assay: immunoSEQ multiplex PCR; the TCRdb copy retains only in-frame clones and omits some. The sample yields around 23,000 clones, roughly nine tenths seen once. Sequenced here: CD8+ T cells from peripheral blood mononuclear cells, sampled in the third trimester of pregnancy. The source is a female donor in good health, enrolled as a control in a pregnancy study.

The CDR3 loop is CAWRKGRDSSYNSPLHF. The CDR3 DNA sequence: TGTGCCTGGAGGAAAGGACGGGATAGCTCCTATAATTCACCCCTCCACTTT. J is TRBJ1-6 and V is TRBV30; D ambiguous. V lost 3 bases and J 0 bases, leaving 15 bases between the germline ends. This CDR3 region has 17 residues. Germline CDR1 and CDR2: GTSNPN and SVGIG (reference sequence).

The chain recombines TRBV6-5 with TRBJ1-5; the D is unclear. Trimming stripped 0 bases from V and 4 bases from J, with 10 bases between. This CDR3 comprises 15 residues. Per germline, CDR1 MNHEY and CDR2 SVGAGI. The CDR3 coding sequence is TGTGCCAGCAGTTACTCCGGGGAGTCGAATCAGCCCCAGCATTTT. It codes for CASSYSGESNQPQHF.

This chain links TRBV6-5 with TRBJ2-1; TRBD2 matches at 8 bases. This CDR3 is built from 13 residues. V was pared by 8 bases and J by 1 base, with 1 base of the junction left unmatched. The V gene's germline CDR1 is MNHEY and CDR2 SVGAGI. The chain's CDR3 is CASGTRSYNEQFF. The CDR3 DNA sequence: TGTGCCAGCGGGACTAGGTCCTACAATGAGCAGTTCTTC.

The chain uses TRBV14 and TRBJ2-1, with TRBD2 matching 8 bases. This CDR3 is 16 amino acids long. V lost 3 bases to trimming and J lost 2 bases; unmatched junction nucleotides: 6. Germline lookup yields CDR1 SGHDN and CDR2 FVKESK. CDR3 nucleotides: TGTGCCAGCAGCCATTTTAGCGGGAACCCCTACAATGAGCAGTTCTTC. It encodes CASSHFSGNPYNEQFF.

The chain combines TRBV5-6 with TRBJ2-7, with TRBD2 as a possible D gene (6 bases). Germline loops: CDR1 SGHDT, CDR2 YYEEEE. Trimming removed 1 base at V and 3 bases at J, with 8 bases between. There are 13 residues in the CDR3. CDR3 in amino acids: CASSLRGLYEQYF. The CDR3 nucleotides read TGTGCCAGCAGCTTGAGGGGACTCTACGAGCAGTACTTC. The full variable domain, with the rest looked up from reference TRBV5-6 and TRBJ2-7, is DAGVTQSPTHLIKTRGQQVTLRCSPKSGHDTVSWYQQALGQGPQFIFQYYEEEERQRGNFPDRFSGHQFPNYSSELNVNALLLGDSALYLCASSLRGLYEQYFGPGTRLTVT.

This chain joins TRBV27 and TRBJ1-1, with 9 positions matching TRBD1. The germline V gene encodes CDR1 MNHEY and CDR2 SMNVEV (reference sequence). The CDR3 contains 19 residues. With V trimmed by 6 bases and J by 3 bases, 20 bases remained unmatched. This CDR3 is CASSRGGTGSFEVYTEAFF. The DNA of the CDR3 is TGTGCCAGCAGCCGCGGGGGGACAGGGTCATTTGAGGTGTACACTGAAGCTTTCTTT.

The CDR3 is CASSPRTTGQVYEQYF. Written as DNA, the CDR3 is TGCGCCAGCAGTCCCCGGACTACAGGACAAGTCTACGAGCAGTACTTC. The rearrangement joins TRBV5-1 to TRBJ2-7; the D gene is possibly TRBD2 (6 bases). CDR3 size: 16 residues. The V gene lost 5 bases and the J gene lost 3 bases, with 21 bases spanning the gap. Looked up from germline, CDR1 is SGHRS and CDR2 is YFSETQ.

This chain joins TRBV7-9 and TRBJ2-1; D may be TRBD2 (5 bases). The CDR3 is made up of 15 amino acids. Germline loops: CDR1 SEHNR, CDR2 FQNEAQ (reference sequence). Trimming cost V 8 bases and J 2 bases, with 16 bases left between them. The CDR3 nucleotides are TGTGCCAGCGGTTTTAGCGAAGTCACCTACAATGAGCAGTTCTTC. Translated: CASGFSEVTYNEQFF. Looking up the rest from reference TRBV7-9 and TRBJ2-1 gives the full variable domain: DTGVSQNPRHKITKRGQNVTFRCDPISEHNRLYWYRQTLGQGPEFLTYFQNEAQLEKSRLLSDRFSAERPKGSFSTLEIQRTEQGDSAMYLCASGFSEVTYNEQFFGPGTRLTVL.

This chain joins TRBV13 and TRBJ2-1; TRBD2 aligns across 8 bases. The V gene end was trimmed by 4 bases and the J gene end by 8 bases; junction bases not matched to a gene: 16. The CDR3 runs 17 residues. Germline CDR1 PRHDT, CDR2 FYEKMQ (reference sequence). The CDR3 region is CASSWGGREGMVDEQFF. In DNA, the CDR3 is TGTGCCAGCAGCTGGGGGGGACGGGAGGGGATGGTCGATGAGCAGTTCTTC.

This rearrangement joins TRBV5-3 to TRBJ2-6, with TRBD1 matching over 8 bases. TRBV5-3 is flagged as an ORF with uncertain function. The CDR3 contains 16 residues. J was trimmed by 10 bases and V by 4 bases; bases with no gene match: 13. The CDR3 bases are TGTGCCAGAAGCCAGAATTCGACAGGGGCTCCAAACGTCCTGACTTTC. Encoded protein: CARSQNSTGAPNVLTF.

The rearrangement uses TRBV19 and TRBJ2-2; D is uncertain. This CDR3 spans 12 amino acids. Germline values: CDR1 LNHDA, CDR2 SQIVND (reference sequence). The ends were cut back, 1 base at V and 7 bases at J, with 4 bases in the middle. This chain's CDR3 is CASSIGGGELFF. The CDR3 DNA reads as TGTGCCAGTAGTATAGGCGGCGGGGAGCTGTTTTTT.

The rearrangement uses TRBV4-1 and TRBJ1-1; 9 nucleotides line up with TRBD1. This CDR3 has 18 residues. Germline lookup yields CDR1 MGHRA and CDR2 YSYEKL. Trimming took 0 bases from V and 3 from J; bases not matched to a gene: 11. In DNA, the CDR3 is TGCGCCAGCAGCCAAGATGGAATTTGGACAGGGGCAGACACTGAAGCTTTCTTT. This gives the protein CASSQDGIWTGADTEAFF.

The chain joins TRBV7-6 to TRBJ1-1; D is unresolved. Trimming stripped 0 bases from V and 3 bases from J, with 11 bases between. CDR3 size: 15 residues. Germline V CDR1 and CDR2: SGHVS, FNYEAQ. The CDR3 protein is CASSLARQDDTEAFF. In DNA form, the CDR3 reads TGTGCCAGCAGCTTAGCGCGTCAGGATGACACTGAAGCTTTCTTT.

V usage is TRBV11-2 and J usage is TRBJ2-5; perhaps TRBD2 as D (6 bases). Germline V gene sequence: CDR1 SGHAT, CDR2 FQNNGV. Trimming removed 5 bases from V and 1 base from J, with 20 bases in between. The CDR3 runs 17 residues. The CDR3 loop reads CASSPRLLAKTQETQYF. The CDR3 coding sequence is TGTGCCAGCAGCCCACGACTTCTAGCGAAGACCCAAGAGACCCAGTACTTC.

The rearrangement joins TRBV6-5 to TRBJ2-2, with D perhaps matching TRBD1 (6 bases). This CDR3 has 15 amino acids. V was clipped by 2 bases and J by 5 bases, with 12 bases between them. Germline CDR1 MNHEY, CDR2 SVGAGI. The CDR3 sequence is CASSYDGDNTGELFF. The CDR3 DNA reads TGTGCCAGCAGTTACGACGGGGACAATACCGGGGAGCTGTTTTTT.